Below are 22 T cell receptor beta chains sequenced from a single sample in a study of T cells after yellow fever vaccination. TCRdb recomputed calls from the 5' RACE reads with MiXCR, one row per CDR3 protein. The table lists hundreds of thousands of distinct CDR3 sequences, 12% of them singletons. This material consisted of PBMCs, taken on the day of the yellow fever booster vaccination. These receptors were obtained from a young man who received the YFV17D yellow fever vaccine.

This clonotype occurred a few times. J is TRBJ2-2 and V is TRBV30; D is perhaps TRBD1 or TRBD2 (5 bases each). V shed 0 bases and J shed 1 base, with 12 bases lying between them. The CDR3 sequence is 16 residues long. In germline, CDR1 is GTSNPN, CDR2 SVGIG (reference sequence). CDR3 amino acids: CAWSVPRGLNTGELFF. CDR3 in DNA: TGTGCCTGGAGTGTACCGAGGGGCCTGAACACCGGGGAGCTGTTTTTT.

This clonotype turned up a few times. V and J are TRBV5-1 and TRBJ1-6; D gene ambiguous. V lost 0 bases to trimming and J lost 12 bases, with 10 bases between them. The CDR3 extends over 13 amino acids. CDR1 is SGHRS and CDR2 is YFSETQ in the germline V gene. The CDR3 reads CASSLASGEPLHF. The CDR3 nucleotides read TGCGCCAGCAGCTTGGCCTCGGGAGAACCCCTCCACTTT.

This chain connects TRBV9 to TRBJ2-1; a possible D gene is TRBD2 (6 bases). Per the germline V gene, CDR1 is SGDLS and CDR2 is YYNGEE. The CDR3 is made up of 15 amino acids. Trimming stripped 7 bases from V and 0 bases from J, with 14 bases between. The CDR3, as DNA: TGTGCCAGCGGGGAGCGGGCAAGCTCCTACAATGAGCAGTTCTTC. Translating it yields CASGERASSYNEQFF.

This clonotype turned up a few times. The J gene is TRBJ2-2, the V gene TRBV3-1; 10 bases map to TRBD2. CDR1 is LGHDT and CDR2 is YNNKEL in the germline V gene (reference sequence). Losses at the gene ends were 6 bases for V and 1 base for J; bases not matched to a gene: 5. The CDR3 runs 16 residues. CDR3 sequence: CASRRTSGKNTGELFF. CDR3 bases: TGTGCCAGCAGACGAACTAGCGGGAAGAACACCGGGGAGCTGTTTTTT. The whole variable domain, remainder taken from reference TRBV3-1 and TRBJ2-2, is DTAVSQTPKYLVTQMGNDKSIKCEQNLGHDTMYWYKQDSKKFLKIMFSYNNKELIINETVPNRFSPKSPDKAHLNLHINSLELGDSAVYFCASRRTSGKNTGELFFGEGSRLTVL.

The V gene is TRBV6-1, the J gene TRBJ2-2; D remains unclear. From germline, CDR1 is MNHNS and CDR2 SASEGT. Trimming removed 10 bases at V and 8 bases at J, with 8 bases between. The CDR3 runs 10 residues. The DNA for the CDR3 is TGTGCCACCCAAGTAGGGGAGCTGTTTTTT. Residues: CATQVGELFF.

There are a few counts of this clonotype. This rearrangement joins TRBV4-3 to TRBJ2-1, with TRBD2 matching over 8 bases. This CDR3 contains 18 residues. CDR1 LGHNA and CDR2 YSLEER come from the germline V gene. V lost 4 bases and J lost 0; bases outside the gene matches: 11. CDR3 sequence: CASSPKISGTSSYNEQFF. In DNA, the CDR3 is TGCGCCAGCAGCCCGAAGATTAGCGGGACGAGCTCCTACAATGAGCAGTTCTTC.

The genes are TRBV12-3 or TRBV12-4 and TRBJ2-5, with TRBD1 matching over 7 bases. CDR3 length: 15 amino acids. Unmatched junction bases numbered 11, after V lost 5 bases and J lost 5 bases. The CDR3 nucleotides are TGTGCCAGCAGTCTCTCCAGACAGGGTGCGGAGACCCAGTACTTC. Its translation: CASSLSRQGAETQYF.

The chain employs TRBV5-8 and TRBJ2-1, with no clear D. This CDR3 comprises 15 residues. Germline V lookup: CDR1 SGHTS, CDR2 YDEGEE. V shed 0 bases and J shed 0 bases, with 7 bases lying between them. CDR3 in amino acids: CASSLASSSYNEQFF. Written as DNA, the CDR3 is TGTGCCAGCAGCTTGGCTTCTAGCTCCTACAATGAGCAGTTCTTC.

V gene TRBV2 combines with J gene TRBJ2-1; D gene uncertain. The CDR3 has 12 residues. The germline gives CDR1 SNHLY, CDR2 FYNNEI. V was shortened by 11 bases and J by 0 bases, with 8 bases between the two germline ends. The CDR3 loop reads CAAPSSYNEQFF. In DNA, the CDR3 is TGTGCCGCTCCCAGCTCCTACAATGAGCAGTTCTTC.

This clonotype was seen more than once but under ten times. The chain links TRBV5-5 to TRBJ2-7; no clear D. CDR3 size: 12 residues. Germline-derived CDR1 and CDR2 are SGHKS and YYEKEE (reference sequence). V was clipped by 4 bases and J by 7 bases, with 12 bases between them. In DNA form, the CDR3 reads TGTGCCAGCAGCAAGGATGGGTTTGAGCAGTACTTC. This gives the protein CASSKDGFEQYF.

The chain has TRBV7-3 and TRBJ2-7, with 11 bases identical to TRBD2. J lost 3 bases, V lost 11 bases, and 15 bases had no gene match. The CDR3 covers 16 residues. Germline V CDR1 and CDR2: SGHTA, FQGTGA. This CDR3 is CADWIAGGPNHYEQYF. In DNA, the CDR3 is TGTGCCGACTGGATAGCGGGAGGGCCGAATCACTACGAGCAGTACTTC. The entire variable domain, with the rest obtained from reference TRBV7-3 and TRBJ2-7, is as follows: GAGVSQTPSNKVTEKGKYVELRCDPISGHTALYWYRQSLGQGPEFLIYFQGTGAADDSGLPNDRFFAVRPEGSVSTLKIQRTERGDSAVYLCADWIAGGPNHYEQYFGPGTRLTVT.

The chain is built from TRBV7-2 and TRBJ2-7; 7 nucleotides match TRBD2. Germline CDR1 is SGHTA and CDR2 is FQGNSA. Trimming took 6 bases from V and 3 from J; bases not matched to a gene: 11. The length of the CDR3 is 15 residues. The CDR3 nucleotides are TGTGCCAGCAGACCGACTAGCTCCTCGCACTACGAGCAGTACTTC. It codes for CASRPTSSSHYEQYF.

This sequence joins TRBV20-1 and TRBJ2-3; D is uncertain. The germline V gene has CDR1 DFQATT and CDR2 SNEGSKA (reference sequence). CDR3 size: 12 residues. The V end lost 2 bases, the J end lost 0 bases, and 3 bases lay between the germline ends. CDR3 in DNA: TGCAGTGCTAGATGGAGCACAGATACGCAGTATTTT. It is translated as CSARWSTDTQYF.

The rearrangement joins TRBV9 to TRBJ2-7; D remains ambiguous. Trimming removed 2 bases from V and 3 bases from J, with 18 bases in between. Germline lookup yields CDR1 SGDLS and CDR2 YYNGEE. This CDR3 has 16 residues. For the CDR3, the DNA is TGTGCCAGCAGCGTTGAAGACACTCCGAAGGTCTACGAGCAGTACTTC. This encodes CASSVEDTPKVYEQYF.

This clonotype showed up just a few times. The CDR3 spells CSFTTSGIYEQYF. The DNA for the CDR3 is TGCAGCTTCACGACTAGCGGGATTTACGAGCAGTACTTC. This chain uses TRBV29-1 with TRBJ2-7; 11 nucleotides match TRBD2. V lost 8 bases and J lost 4; bases outside the gene matches: 7. Looked up from germline, CDR1 is SQVTM and CDR2 is ANQGSEA. This CDR3 is 13 amino acids long.

The V and J genes are TRBV4-3 and TRBJ1-4, with 10 bases that match TRBD1. Trimming at V came to 6 bases and at J to 8 bases, leaving 6 bases not matched to a gene. The CDR3 extends over 14 amino acids. Germline V gene sequence: CDR1 LGHNA, CDR2 YSLEER. In DNA form, the CDR3 reads TGCGCCAGCAGTCGACTGACAGGGGGCGAAAAACTGTTTTTT. This sequence encodes CASSRLTGGEKLFF.

This clonotype showed up just a few times. The chain uses TRBV7-2 and TRBJ2-7; TRBD2 matches 9 bases. The CDR3 is 14 residues long. J lost 5 bases, V lost 2 bases, and 4 bases had no gene match. Germline CDR1 is SGHTA and CDR2 is FQGNSA. The CDR3 nucleotides read TGTGCCAGCAGCTTAACGGCGGGAGGGCACGAGCAGTACTTC. Translated, it gives CASSLTAGGHEQYF.

This clonotype was recorded many times. The chain joins TRBV28 to TRBJ2-1; 8 positions match TRBD2. The CDR3 contains 15 residues. Germline values: CDR1 MDHEN, CDR2 SYDVKM. V was clipped by 4 bases and J by 9 bases; unmatched bases: 11. The CDR3 DNA reads TGTGCCAGCAGTTCTGGACTAGCCTCCACGGGTGAGCAGTTCTTC. This codes for CASSSGLASTGEQFF.

This clonotype was picked up a small number of times. The V gene is TRBV10-3, the J gene TRBJ2-1; D is perhaps TRBD2 (6 bases). In germline, CDR1 is ENHRY, CDR2 SYGVKD. The V and J ends lost 10 bases and 9 bases respectively, with 19 bases between them. The CDR3 spans 13 residues. The CDR3 DNA sequence: TGTGCCACCGCTGGGGGGACGGTGGGTGAGCAGTTCTTC. It encodes CATAGGTVGEQFF.

This clonotype was seen a few times. The chain is built from TRBV7-9 and TRBJ1-1; a weak D match, TRBD1 (6 bases). The germline V gene encodes CDR1 SEHNR and CDR2 FQNEAQ (reference sequence). This CDR3 contains 13 residues. The ends were cut back, 7 bases at V and 6 bases at J, with 15 bases in the middle. The CDR3: CASKGLKGAEAFF. CDR3 DNA sequence: TGTGCCAGCAAGGGACTTAAGGGGGCTGAAGCTTTCTTT.

This clonotype was detected ten times or more. The chain is built from TRBV6-5 and TRBJ2-1, with D maybe TRBD2 (6 bases). Germline CDR1 and CDR2: MNHEY and SVGAGI. This CDR3 spans 16 amino acids. Trimming shortened V by 2 bases and J by 1 base, and 12 bases separated the two germline ends. In DNA, the CDR3 is TGTGCCAGCAGTTACGTTATGCTAGCGTCCTACAATGAGCAGTTCTTC. Protein: CASSYVMLASYNEQFF.

This clonotype came up a few times. The chain recombines TRBV18 with TRBJ2-2; D perhaps matches TRBD2 (6 bases). There are 15 residues in the CDR3. CDR1 and CDR2 from the germline V gene are KGHSH and LQKENI. Trimming took off 2 bases at V and 1 base at J, with 8 bases between the two ends. CDR3 residues: CASSPLRENTGELFF. The CDR3 bases are TGTGCCAGCTCACCATTGCGGGAGAACACCGGGGAGCTGTTTTTT.